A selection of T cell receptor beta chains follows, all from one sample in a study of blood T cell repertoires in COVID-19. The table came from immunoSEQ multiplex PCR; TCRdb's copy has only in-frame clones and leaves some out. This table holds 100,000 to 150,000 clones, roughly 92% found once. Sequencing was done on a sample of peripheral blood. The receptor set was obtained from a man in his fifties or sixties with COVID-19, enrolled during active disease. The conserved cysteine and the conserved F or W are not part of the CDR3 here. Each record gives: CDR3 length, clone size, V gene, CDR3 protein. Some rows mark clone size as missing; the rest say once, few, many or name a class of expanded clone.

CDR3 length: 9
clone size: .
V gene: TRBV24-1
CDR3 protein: ATSRGDTQY

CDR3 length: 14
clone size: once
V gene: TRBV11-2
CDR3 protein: ASSSKGGQVNTEAF

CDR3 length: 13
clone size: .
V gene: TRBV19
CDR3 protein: ASSTRQGLGSGYT

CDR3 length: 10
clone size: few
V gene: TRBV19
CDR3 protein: ASSWTTGELF

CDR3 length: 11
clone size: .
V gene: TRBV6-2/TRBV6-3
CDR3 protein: ASSRQGSHEQY

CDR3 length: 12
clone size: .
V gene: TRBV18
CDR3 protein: ASSPGQGTDTQY

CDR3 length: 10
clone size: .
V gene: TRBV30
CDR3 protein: AWTANTGELF

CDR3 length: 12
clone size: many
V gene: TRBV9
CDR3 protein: ASSGQGSTDTQY

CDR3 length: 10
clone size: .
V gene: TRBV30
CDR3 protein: AWGPRWETQY

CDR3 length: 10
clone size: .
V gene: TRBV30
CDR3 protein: AWSFGTDTQY

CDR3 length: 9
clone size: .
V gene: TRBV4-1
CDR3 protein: ASSRGREQY

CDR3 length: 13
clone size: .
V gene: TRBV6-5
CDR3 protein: ASRPAGATGNTIY

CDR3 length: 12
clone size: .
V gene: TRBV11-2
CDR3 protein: ASSLVGLVNEQF

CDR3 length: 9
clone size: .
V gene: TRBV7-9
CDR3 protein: ASSTKETQY

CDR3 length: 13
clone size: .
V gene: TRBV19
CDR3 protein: ASSIAVQGRVGYT

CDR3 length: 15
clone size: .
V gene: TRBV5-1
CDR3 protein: ASSYGLAGGGTGELF

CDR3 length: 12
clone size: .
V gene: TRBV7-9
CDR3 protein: ASSLQGGNTEAF

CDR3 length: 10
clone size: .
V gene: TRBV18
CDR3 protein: ASSPYRDEQY

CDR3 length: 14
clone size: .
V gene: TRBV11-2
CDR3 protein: ASSLGGASGNLEQF

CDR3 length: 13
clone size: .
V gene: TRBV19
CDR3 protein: ASSIPGGASTEAF

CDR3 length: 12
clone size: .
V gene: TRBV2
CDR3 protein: ASSSDRESYGYT

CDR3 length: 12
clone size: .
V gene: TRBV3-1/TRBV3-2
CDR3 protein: ASSQVSKTDTQY

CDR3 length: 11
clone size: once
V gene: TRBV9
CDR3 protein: ASSATGNYGYT

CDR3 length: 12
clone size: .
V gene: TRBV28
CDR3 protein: ASKRDRVINEQF

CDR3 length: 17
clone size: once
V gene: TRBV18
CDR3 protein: ASSPLPTRTLSWTDTQY

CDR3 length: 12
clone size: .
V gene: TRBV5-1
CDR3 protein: ASSLAGAHNEQF

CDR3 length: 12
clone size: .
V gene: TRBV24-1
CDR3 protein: ATSDPDRVHEQF

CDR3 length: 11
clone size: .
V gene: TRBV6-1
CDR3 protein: ASRDGTVYEQY

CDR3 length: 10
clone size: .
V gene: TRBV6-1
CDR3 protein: ASSEQMETQY

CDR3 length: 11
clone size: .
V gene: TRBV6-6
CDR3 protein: ASSHSFTDTQY

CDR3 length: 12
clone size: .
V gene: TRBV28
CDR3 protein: ASSPPGLPYEQY

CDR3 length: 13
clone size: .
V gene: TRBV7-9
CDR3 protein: ASSLTSGSAVEQY

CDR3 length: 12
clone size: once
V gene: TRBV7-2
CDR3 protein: ASSLVTGSSPLH

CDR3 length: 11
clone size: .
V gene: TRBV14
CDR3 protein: ASSLTRGNTIY

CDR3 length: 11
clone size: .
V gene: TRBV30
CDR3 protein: AWSAGAGNTIY

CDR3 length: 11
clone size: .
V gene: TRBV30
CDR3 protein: AWSSGGNQPQH

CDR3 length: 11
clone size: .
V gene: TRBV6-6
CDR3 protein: ASRRGVTTEAF

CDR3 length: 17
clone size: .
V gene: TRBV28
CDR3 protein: ASSLPLAGGQISYNEQF

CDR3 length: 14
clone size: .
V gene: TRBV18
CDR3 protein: ASSPGLAGAPGEQY

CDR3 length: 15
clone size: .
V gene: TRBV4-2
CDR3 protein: ASSQVGRTGIPPTLH

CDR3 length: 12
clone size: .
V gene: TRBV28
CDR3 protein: ASSLGTGGGEQF

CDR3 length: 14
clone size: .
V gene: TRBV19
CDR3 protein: ATVPRGTAKNNEQF

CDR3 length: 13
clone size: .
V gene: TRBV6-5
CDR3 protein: ASSHTGGTGNTIY

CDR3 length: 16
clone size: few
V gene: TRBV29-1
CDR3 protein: SVVPGQGPGWAKNIQY

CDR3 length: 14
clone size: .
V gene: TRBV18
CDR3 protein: ASSPGRTTTNEKLF

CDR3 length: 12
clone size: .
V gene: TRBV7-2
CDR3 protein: ASSRDREADEQF

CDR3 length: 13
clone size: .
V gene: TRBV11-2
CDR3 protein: ASSYSGSERETQY

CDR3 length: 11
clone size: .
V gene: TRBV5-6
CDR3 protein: ASSLGGPGELF

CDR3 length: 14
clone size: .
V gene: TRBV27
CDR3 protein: ASRKNTGRSYNEQF

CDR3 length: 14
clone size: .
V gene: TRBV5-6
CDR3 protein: ASSFRGLAADNEQF

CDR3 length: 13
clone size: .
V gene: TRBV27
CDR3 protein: ASSFDRGPFYEQY

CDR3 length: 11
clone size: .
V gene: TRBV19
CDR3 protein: ASAGGANQPQH

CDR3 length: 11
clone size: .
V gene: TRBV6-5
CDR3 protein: ASTPGVNQPQH

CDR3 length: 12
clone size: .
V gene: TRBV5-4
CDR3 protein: ASSLQGANYGYT

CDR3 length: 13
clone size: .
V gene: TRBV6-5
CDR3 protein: ASRGAWSSYNEQF